The sequence of this TCR beta chain was determined in a study of early T cells in non-severe SARS-CoV-2 infection. Notes on this clonotype: Its antigen is still unknown.

TCRdb reanalysed the 5' RACE reads using MiXCR and keeps one entry per CDR3 protein. Found here are approximately 79,000 distinct CDR3 sequences, around 13% of them singletons; the top ten hold around 1.1%. V lost 2 bases to trimming and J lost 9 bases, with 14 bases between them. This CDR3 has 14 amino acids. Germline V lookup: CDR1 MNHEY, CDR2 SVGAGI. Study-wide findings and caveats: Matching with VDJdb favored anti-spike CD8 responses (missing private and CD4 specificities).

The sequence came from an adult who was a healthcare worker with PCR-confirmed SARS-CoV-2 infection or an uninfected control (not recorded which). The sequenced sample consisted of whole blood. The chain uses TRBV6-5 and TRBJ1-5, with D unresolved. The DNA of the CDR3 is TGTGCCAGCAGTTACCACGGCCCGCAAGGGCCCCAGCATTTT. The encoded protein is CASSYHGPQGPQHF.